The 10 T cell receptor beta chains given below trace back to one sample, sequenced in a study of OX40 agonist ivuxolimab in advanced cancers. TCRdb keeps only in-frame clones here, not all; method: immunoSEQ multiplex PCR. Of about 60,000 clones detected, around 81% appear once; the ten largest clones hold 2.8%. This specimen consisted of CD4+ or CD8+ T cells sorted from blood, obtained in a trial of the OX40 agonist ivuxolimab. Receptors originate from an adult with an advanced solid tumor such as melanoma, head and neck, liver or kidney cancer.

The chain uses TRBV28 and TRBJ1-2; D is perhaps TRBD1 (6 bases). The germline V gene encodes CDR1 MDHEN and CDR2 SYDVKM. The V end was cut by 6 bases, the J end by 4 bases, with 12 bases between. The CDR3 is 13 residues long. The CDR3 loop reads CASSLDSIYGYTF. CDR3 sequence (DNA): TGTGCCAGCAGCCTGGACAGTATCTATGGCTACACCTTC.

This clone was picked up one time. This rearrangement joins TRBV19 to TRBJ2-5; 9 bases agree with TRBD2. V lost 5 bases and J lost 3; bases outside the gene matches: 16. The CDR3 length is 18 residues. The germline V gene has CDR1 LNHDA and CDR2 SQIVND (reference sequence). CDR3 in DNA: TGTGCCAGTAGTCCTAGTACCCTCAAGCGGGGGGCTGAAGAGACCCAGTACTTC. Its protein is CASSPSTLKRGAEETQYF. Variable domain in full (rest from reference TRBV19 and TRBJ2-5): DGGITQSPKYLFRKEGQNVTLSCEQNLNHDAMYWYRQDPGQGLRLIYYSQIVNDFQKGDIAEGYSVSREKKESFPLTVTSAQKNPTAFYLCASSPSTLKRGAEETQYFGPGTRLLVL.

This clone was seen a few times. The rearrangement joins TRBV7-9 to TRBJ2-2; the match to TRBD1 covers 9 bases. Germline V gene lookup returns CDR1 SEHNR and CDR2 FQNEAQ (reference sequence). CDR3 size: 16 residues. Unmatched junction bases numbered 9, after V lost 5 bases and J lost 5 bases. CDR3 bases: TGTGCCAGCAGCCCACTTGGACAGGGGAGGACCGGGGAGCTGTTTTTT. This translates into CASSPLGQGRTGELFF.

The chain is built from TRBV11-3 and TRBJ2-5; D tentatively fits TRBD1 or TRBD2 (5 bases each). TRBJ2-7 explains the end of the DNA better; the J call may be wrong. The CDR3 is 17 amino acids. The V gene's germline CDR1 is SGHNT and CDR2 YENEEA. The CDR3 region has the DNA TGTGCCAGCAGCTTGAGGGACGTGCGGACCTCCACCTACGAGCAGTACTTC. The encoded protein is CASSLRDVRTSTYEQYF.

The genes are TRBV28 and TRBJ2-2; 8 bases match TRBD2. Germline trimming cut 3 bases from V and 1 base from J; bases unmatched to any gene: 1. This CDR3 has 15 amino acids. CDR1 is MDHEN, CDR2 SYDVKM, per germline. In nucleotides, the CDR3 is TGTGCCAGCAGTTTGGCGGGAGGGAACACCGGGGAGCTGTTTTTT. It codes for CASSLAGGNTGELFF.

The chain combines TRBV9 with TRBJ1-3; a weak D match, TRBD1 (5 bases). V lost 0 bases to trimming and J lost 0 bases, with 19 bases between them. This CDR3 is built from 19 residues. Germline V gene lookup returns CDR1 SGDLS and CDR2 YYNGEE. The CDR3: CASSVDKLGDVSSGNTIYF. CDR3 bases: TGTGCCAGCAGCGTAGATAAGTTAGGGGACGTTTCCTCTGGAAACACCATATATTTT. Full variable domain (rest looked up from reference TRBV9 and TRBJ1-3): DSGVTQTPKHLITATGQRVTLRCSPRSGDLSVYWYQQSLDQGLQFLIQYYNGEERAKGNILERFSAQQFPDLHSELNLSSLELGDSALYFCASSVDKLGDVSSGNTIYFGEGSWLTVV.

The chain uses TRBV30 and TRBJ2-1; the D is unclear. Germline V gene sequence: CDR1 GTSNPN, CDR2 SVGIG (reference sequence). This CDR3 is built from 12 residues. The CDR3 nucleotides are TGTGTTATCGGGCGTCACGCGAATGAGCAGTTCTTC. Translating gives CVIGRHANEQFF. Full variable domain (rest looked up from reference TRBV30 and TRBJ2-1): SQTIHQWPATLVQPVGSPLSLECTVEGTSNPNLYWYRQAAGRGLQLLFYSVGIGQISSEVPQNLSASRPQDRQFILSSKKLLLSDSGFYLCVIGRHANEQFFGPGTRLTVL.

CDR3 residues: CASSVTSGGSSYNEQFF. In nucleotides, the CDR3 is TGTGCCAGCAGTGTCACTAGCGGGGGGTCCTCCTACAATGAGCAGTTCTTC. The V gene is TRBV6-1, the J gene TRBJ2-1, with 12 bases matching TRBD2. CDR1 and CDR2 (germline): MNHNS, SASEGT. CDR3 length equals 17 residues. V gave up 4 bases and J gave up 0 bases; unmatched junction bases: 4.

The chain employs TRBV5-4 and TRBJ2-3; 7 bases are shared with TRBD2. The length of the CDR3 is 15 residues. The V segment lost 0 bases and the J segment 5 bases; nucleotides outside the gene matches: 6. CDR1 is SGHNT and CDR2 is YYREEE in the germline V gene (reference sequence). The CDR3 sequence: CASSLEASGVDTQYF. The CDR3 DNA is TGTGCCAGCAGCTTGGAGGCTAGCGGAGTAGATACGCAGTATTTT.

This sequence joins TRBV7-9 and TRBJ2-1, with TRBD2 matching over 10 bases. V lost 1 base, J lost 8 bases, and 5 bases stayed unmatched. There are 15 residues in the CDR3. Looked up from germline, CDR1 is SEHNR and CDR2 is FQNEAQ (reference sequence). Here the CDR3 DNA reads TGTGCCAGCAGCTTAGTAAGCGGGGGGGCGTATGAGCAGTTCTTC. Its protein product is CASSLVSGGAYEQFF.